This T cell receptor beta chain was identified in a study of blood T cell repertoires in COVID-19. Across the whole study: Italy, Spain and the United States were the sources of the convalescent and acute COVID-19 samples. PBMCs, B-cell-depleted T cells, or T cells provided the cDNA or gDNA that made up the material.

Authors' processing steps: Quantification of nucleated cells was approximated via reference gene primer amplification. The repertoire was sequenced with immunoSEQ multiplex PCR; TCRdb's copy has only in-frame clones and lacks some. D and trimming were read from the DNA, whereas the V and J calls and clone size are those reported in that table. The table includes tens of thousands of clones, 91% detected once. This sequence was found in a human donor in a cohort sampled during active COVID-19. The material sequenced was peripheral blood.

The CDR3 spells CASSQAGGAYEQYF. CDR3 DNA: TGTGCCAGCAGTCAAGCGGGAGGAGCCTACGAGCAGTACTTC. The chain combines TRBV27 with TRBJ2-7; 9 bases are a match to TRBD2. The germline CDR1 and CDR2 sequences are MNHEY and SMNVEV (reference sequence). The V segment lost 5 bases and the J segment 2 bases; nucleotides outside the gene matches: 4. The CDR3 is 14 residues long.